Listed below are T cell receptor beta chains from one sample, sequenced in a study of T cell responses to AZD1222 COVID-19 vaccine. Profiled with immunoSEQ multiplex PCR; TCRdb holds only in-frame clones, not every one. Of about 140,000 clones in the sample, more than 75% were seen once. Material: peripheral blood, obtained 28 days after the second AZD1222 dose. Receptors originate from an adult who received the AZD1222 COVID-19 vaccine. CDR3s include the opening cysteine and the closing phenylalanine or tryptophan. The D gene is left open where the match is weak. Size values are once, few and many counts, or a class for expanded clones, and some rows have none.

V: TRBV7-9; J: TRBJ2-1; size: -; D: TRBD2; DNA: TGTGCCAGCAGCACAGGACTAGCTGGCAATGAGCAGTTCTTC; CDR3: CASSTGLAGNEQFF
V: TRBV2; J: TRBJ2-7; size: -; D: TRBD1; DNA: TGTGCCAGCACCGGGACAGGCCTTTACGAGCAGTACTTC; CDR3: CASTGTGLYEQYF
V: TRBV27; J: TRBJ1-5; size: -; D: TRBD1; DNA: TGTGCCAGCACGACTAGTAGAGGGACAGGTATTAGCAATCAGCCCCAGCATTTT; CDR3: CASTTSRGTGISNQPQHF
V: TRBV6-6; J: TRBJ2-1; size: -; D: TRBD2; DNA: TGTGCCAGCAGTCCCGGGACTAGCGCCTACAATGAGCAGTTCTTC; CDR3: CASSPGTSAYNEQFF
V: TRBV9; J: TRBJ1-3; size: -; D: -; DNA: TGTGCCAGCAGCGTAGGCTCGTTGGGGGCAGCTGGAAACACCATATATTTT; CDR3: CASSVGSLGAAGNTIYF
V: TRBV25-1; J: TRBJ2-2; size: -; D: -; DNA: TGTGCCAGCAGTAGCCACCTGAACACCGGGGAGCTGTTTTTT; CDR3: CASSSHLNTGELFF
V: TRBV19; J: TRBJ1-4; size: -; D: -; DNA: TGTGCCAGTAGTATAGGCACCACAGGGCCCCGAGAAAAACTGTTTTTT; CDR3: CASSIGTTGPREKLFF
V: TRBV19; J: TRBJ1-2; size: few; D: -; DNA: TGTGCCAGTAGTATGGGTCATAATGGCTACACCTTC; CDR3: CASSMGHNGYTF
V: TRBV7-9; J: TRBJ2-5; size: many; D: -; DNA: TGTGCCAGCAGCTCCGGGACACTGGTGGAAAAGACCCAGTACTTC; CDR3: CASSSGTLVEKTQYF
V: TRBV18; J: TRBJ2-2; size: -; D: TRBD2; DNA: TGTGCCAGCTCACCCCTCTTCGCGGGGGGCACCGGGGAGCTGTTTTTT; CDR3: CASSPLFAGGTGELFF
V: TRBV9; J: TRBJ2-1; size: -; D: -; DNA: TGTGCCAGCAGCCACACCACTAGCGGTCCAGGGGGCAATGAGCAGTTCTTC; CDR3: CASSHTTSGPGGNEQFF
V: TRBV7-2; J: TRBJ1-3; size: -; D: -; DNA: TGTGCCAGCAGCTTAGTAGAGGGAAGAACTGGAAACACCATATATTTT; CDR3: CASSLVEGRTGNTIYF
V: TRBV6-6; J: TRBJ1-2; size: -; D: -; DNA: TGTGCCAGCAGACGGGGAGACTATGGCTACACCTTC; CDR3: CASRRGDYGYTF
V: TRBV29-1; J: TRBJ2-1; size: -; D: TRBD2; DNA: TGCAGCGTTTTTAGCGGGGGTTACAATGAGCAGTTCTTC; CDR3: CSVFSGGYNEQFF
V: TRBV18; J: TRBJ1-2; size: -; D: TRBD1; DNA: TGTGCCAGCTCGCTACAGGGGAACTATGGCTACACCTTC; CDR3: CASSLQGNYGYTF
V: TRBV29-1; J: TRBJ2-7; size: -; D: -; DNA: TGCAGCGCCGGCCCGGGCTTGACTTACGAGCAGTACTTC; CDR3: CSAGPGLTYEQYF
V: TRBV11-2; J: TRBJ1-1; size: -; D: -; DNA: TGTGCCAGCAGCCGCTGGACGGTGAACACTGAAGCTTTCTTT; CDR3: CASSRWTVNTEAFF
V: TRBV12-3/TRBV12-4; J: TRBJ1-1; size: -; D: -; DNA: TGTGCCAGCAGTTTGGGGTCTGGCACTGAAGCTTTCTTT; CDR3: CASSLGSGTEAFF
V: TRBV3-1/TRBV3-2; J: TRBJ2-7; size: -; D: TRBD2; DNA: TGTGCCAGCAGCCTCATCGGGCTAGCGGGAGGGTACGAGCAGTACTTC; CDR3: CASSLIGLAGGYEQYF
V: TRBV3-1/TRBV3-2; J: TRBJ1-1; size: -; D: -; DNA: TGTGCCAGCAGCCAGGGGCCCGGCACTGAAGCTTTCTTT; CDR3: CASSQGPGTEAFF
V: TRBV6-5; J: TRBJ2-6; size: -; D: TRBD2; DNA: TGTGCCACCCGAGGGACTACTAGCCCGGCCGTCCTGACTTTC; CDR3: CATRGTTSPAVLTF
V: TRBV2; J: TRBJ1-2; size: -; D: -; DNA: TGTGCCAGTAGTACGGGGAACTATGGCTACACCTTC; CDR3: CASSTGNYGYTF
V: TRBV5-1; J: TRBJ1-1; size: -; D: TRBD1; DNA: TGCGCCAGCAGCCCTTCAGGGGGCACTGAAGCTTTCTTT; CDR3: CASSPSGGTEAFF
V: TRBV2; J: TRBJ1-2; size: -; D: -; DNA: TGTGCCAGCAGTGAGGCATCCGGACACAACTATGGCTACACCTTC; CDR3: CASSEASGHNYGYTF
V: TRBV5-8; J: TRBJ1-1; size: -; D: TRBD1; DNA: TGTGCCAGCAGCAGCGGACTCGGGACAGGGGACACTGAAGCTTTCTTT; CDR3: CASSSGLGTGDTEAFF
V: TRBV2; J: TRBJ2-3; size: -; D: TRBD1; DNA: TGTGCCAGCAAACGGGACAGGGGGAGTACAGATACGCAGTATTTT; CDR3: CASKRDRGSTDTQYF
V: TRBV11-2; J: TRBJ1-1; size: -; D: TRBD1; DNA: TGTGCCAGCAGCCCCTTAACAAGGCGGGACAGGGGCGCTGAAGCTTTCTTT; CDR3: CASSPLTRRDRGAEAFF
V: TRBV12-5; J: TRBJ2-7; size: -; D: TRBD2; DNA: TGTGCTAGTGGTTTGGGGGGCGGACTAGTGCAGTACTTC; CDR3: CASGLGGGLVQYF
V: TRBV4-1; J: TRBJ2-7; size: many; D: -; DNA: TGCGCCAGCAGCCAAGAAGCCCCGCAGGGGTCCCGGGACGAGCAGTACTTC; CDR3: CASSQEAPQGSRDEQYF
V: TRBV19; J: TRBJ1-5; size: once; D: -; DNA: TGTGCCAGTAGTATAGGGGGCCAGGGTCGAGGGCCCCAGCATTTT; CDR3: CASSIGGQGRGPQHF
V: TRBV6-5; J: TRBJ1-6; size: once; D: TRBD1; DNA: TGTGCCAGTCAACCGGGACAGGGGGCACCCCTCCACTTT; CDR3: CASQPGQGAPLHF
V: TRBV6-6; J: TRBJ1-5; size: -; D: -; DNA: TGTGCCAGCAGTACTTACACCGATCAGCCCCAGCATTTT; CDR3: CASSTYTDQPQHF
V: TRBV7-9; J: TRBJ1-4; size: -; D: -; DNA: TGTGCCAGCAGCTTACGGGGGGCTCGGGATGCAACTAATGAAAAACTGTTTTTT; CDR3: CASSLRGARDATNEKLFF
V: TRBV6-5; J: TRBJ2-2; size: -; D: -; DNA: TGTGCCAGCAGCAGAGGAACGAACACCGGGGAGCTGTTTTTT; CDR3: CASSRGTNTGELFF
V: TRBV11-3; J: TRBJ1-6; size: -; D: -; DNA: TGTGCCAGCAGCGATGGGTCCAAAGGGACACTGAATTCACCCCTCCACTTT; CDR3: CASSDGSKGTLNSPLHF
V: TRBV5-8; J: TRBJ2-2; size: -; D: TRBD1; DNA: TGTGCCAGCAGCTTGGCCGGGACAGGGAAGCTGTTTTTT; CDR3: CASSLAGTGKLFF
V: TRBV5-6; J: TRBJ1-5; size: -; D: -; DNA: TGTGCCAGCAGCTTCGGGTTGGGTAAGCCCCAGCATTTT; CDR3: CASSFGLGKPQHF
V: TRBV5-1; J: TRBJ2-7; size: once; D: TRBD1; DNA: TGCGCCAGCAGCCGGAAAACATCCGGGACAGAACATTACGAGCAGTACTTC; CDR3: CASSRKTSGTEHYEQYF
V: TRBV19; J: TRBJ2-4; size: -; D: -; DNA: TGTGCCAGTAGTATAGGAGGGCTAGGAGGCAAAAACATTCAGTACTTC; CDR3: CASSIGGLGGKNIQYF
V: TRBV24-1; J: TRBJ2-5; size: once; D: TRBD1; DNA: TGTGCCACCAGGTCCCCCCGCCGACAGGGACAACAAGAGACCCAGTACTTC; CDR3: CATRSPRRQGQQETQYF
V: TRBV11-3; J: TRBJ2-4; size: -; D: TRBD2; DNA: TGTGCCAGCAGCTTAGATCACACCGGGACTAGCGGGAGGGCCAAAAACATTCAGTACTTC; CDR3: CASSLDHTGTSGRAKNIQYF
V: TRBV5-8; J: TRBJ2-3; size: -; D: -; DNA: TGTGCCAGCAGCTTGGGGGACAAACCCGGAGCAGATACGCAGTATTTT; CDR3: CASSLGDKPGADTQYF
V: TRBV15; J: TRBJ2-5; size: -; D: TRBD2; DNA: TGTGCCACCAGCAAAGCGGGAGTTCAAGAGACCCAGTACTTC; CDR3: CATSKAGVQETQYF
V: TRBV6-5; J: TRBJ2-5; size: -; D: -; DNA: TGTGCCAGCAGTACAGGATCCCCGGTCGAAGAGACCCAGTACTTC; CDR3: CASSTGSPVEETQYF
V: TRBV11-2; J: TRBJ1-1; size: -; D: TRBD1; DNA: TGTGCCAGCAGCGCCGGGACAGGCGGTGAAGCTTTCTTT; CDR3: CASSAGTGGEAFF
V: TRBV18; J: TRBJ2-7; size: -; D: -; DNA: TGTGCCAGCTCACCACCACAAGGGCACGAGCAGTACTTC; CDR3: CASSPPQGHEQYF
V: TRBV15; J: TRBJ2-1; size: -; D: -; DNA: TGTGCCACCAGCAGCGGCGGGGTACACAATGAGCAGTTCTTC; CDR3: CATSSGGVHNEQFF
V: TRBV2; J: TRBJ1-2; size: once; D: -; DNA: TGTGCCAGCGCTTTGCCGAGCTTGGGTGGCTACACCTTC; CDR3: CASALPSLGGYTF
V: TRBV12-5; J: TRBJ2-1; size: -; D: TRBD2; DNA: TGTGCTAGTGGTTTGGTACTTAGGACTAGCGGTGAGAAGTTCTTC; CDR3: CASGLVLRTSGEKFF
V: TRBV6-4; J: TRBJ2-1; size: -; D: TRBD2; DNA: TGTGCCAGCAGCCTAGCGGGAGGGGTTTACAATGAGCAGTTCTTC; CDR3: CASSLAGGVYNEQFF
V: TRBV5-1; J: TRBJ2-7; size: -; D: TRBD1; DNA: TGCGCCAGCAGCATTGGACAGGGCCCGTACGAGCAGTACTTC; CDR3: CASSIGQGPYEQYF
V: TRBV5-1; J: TRBJ2-5; size: few; D: -; DNA: TGCGCCAGCAGCTTGCAGGGGCAAGAGACCCAGTACTTC; CDR3: CASSLQGQETQYF
V: TRBV7-9; J: TRBJ1-4; size: -; D: -; DNA: TGTGCCAGCAGCTTAGTAAGACCCGGGGGATATGAAAAACTGTTTTTT; CDR3: CASSLVRPGGYEKLFF
V: TRBV27; J: TRBJ2-2; size: -; D: -; DNA: TGTGCCAGCGGGACCGCCGTTATCACCGGGGAGCTGTTTTTT; CDR3: CASGTAVITGELFF